This TCR beta chain originates from a study of blood T cell repertoires in COVID-19. In the study overall: There were acute and convalescent COVID-19 samples, and they came from the United States, Italy and Spain. PBMCs, B-cell-depleted T cells, or T cells provided the cDNA or gDNA that made up the material.

Germline lookup yields CDR1 SGHTA and CDR2 FQGNSA. The CDR3 sequence is 14 residues long. V was pared by 4 bases and J by 14 bases, with 8 bases of the junction left unmatched. The data were produced by immunoSEQ multiplex PCR, yet TCRdb's version contains in-frame clones alone and is incomplete. The table lists about 100,000 clones, 75% to 85% of them singletons. This TCR derives from a woman of 80 years or more with active or convalescent COVID-19. Material: peripheral blood. The rearrangement uses TRBV7-2 and TRBJ2-5; 15 nucleotides align to TRBD2. The DNA for the CDR3 is TGTGCCAGCAGCTCAACGGGACTAGCGGGAGGTGGTTACTTC. Protein sequence: CASSSTGLAGGGYF. Using reference TRBV7-2 and TRBJ2-5 for the parts outside the CDR3, the full variable domain is GAGVSQSPSNKVTEKGKDVELRCDPISGHTALYWYRQSLGQGLEFLIYFQGNSAPDKSGLPSDRFSAERTGGSVSTLTIQRTQQEDSAVYLCASSSTGLAGGGYFGPGTRLLVL.